One and the same sample provided the 29 T cell receptor beta chains below, sequenced in a study of Graves' ophthalmopathy and Graves' hyperthyroidism. Amplifying from RNA transcripts, the study obtained TCR beta CDR3 regions. The workflow started with a first-round RT-PCR run with HTBI primers and then moved on to a second-round multiplex PCR. One entry per CDR3 protein results from TCRdb running MiXCR on the multiplex PCR reads. The data show around 1,200,000 distinct CDR3 sequences, about 38% seen once. Sequencing was performed on peripheral blood or thyroid tissue (not recorded which). These receptors were collected from an adult man with Graves' hyperthyroidism.

This clonotype has at least ten counts. The J gene is TRBJ2-5, the V gene TRBV4-1; D is perhaps TRBD2 (6 bases). Germline assignment: CDR1 MGHRA and CDR2 YSYEKL. V lost 6 bases and J lost 2, with 13 bases in between. CDR3 length equals 14 residues. This CDR3 reads CASREAGPQETQYF. In DNA, the CDR3 is TGCGCCAGCAGAGAGGCGGGGCCACAAGAGACCCAGTACTTC.

In this sample, this clonotype turned up a few times. The rearrangement links TRBV11-2 to TRBJ2-7; weak D call: TRBD2 (5 bases). This CDR3 has 17 amino acids. Germline V gene lookup returns CDR1 SGHAT and CDR2 FQNNGV. V shed 6 bases and J shed 3 bases, with 24 bases lying between them. The CDR3 region is CASSSIGRVGSRYEQYF. As DNA, the CDR3 is TGTGCCAGCAGTTCCATAGGGCGGGTGGGATCCCGCTACGAGCAGTACTTC.

A few counts support this clonotype. V gene TRBV12-3 or TRBV12-4 combines with J gene TRBJ1-5; D unclear. The CDR3 is 13 residues long. The V gene lost 3 bases and the J gene lost 9 bases, with 12 bases spanning the gap. The DNA of the CDR3 is TGTGCCAGCAGTTTGGGTGGGGTATCGCCCCAGCATTTT. Translating gives CASSLGGVSPQHF.

In its sample, this clonotype was seen once. Relative to the germline gene, one junction end is altered; a read error may explain this. CDR3 DNA: TGCAGTGCTAAGGACCCGTCCCTTCACACTGAGGCTTTCTTT. Its translation is CSAKDPSLHTEAFF. This sequence joins TRBV20-1 and TRBJ1-1, with D unresolved. Germline values: CDR1 DFQATT, CDR2 SNEGSKA (reference sequence). The CDR3 covers 14 residues.

The chain has TRBV15 and TRBJ2-1; the D is unclear. Trimming removed 0 bases from V and 8 bases from J, with 11 bases in between. The CDR3 runs to 14 residues. Germline V lookup: CDR1 LNHNV, CDR2 YYDKDF (reference sequence). This CDR3 is CATSREDQQDEQFF. The DNA for the CDR3 is TGTGCCACCAGCAGAGAGGACCAGCAAGATGAGCAGTTCTTC.

This clonotype has a count of ten or more. CDR3 bases: TGTGCCAGCAGACCTTACAGGGGAGCTAACTATGGCTACACCTTC. Its translation: CASRPYRGANYGYTF. V and J are TRBV6-5 and TRBJ1-2, with 7 bases that match TRBD1. The V and J ends lost 6 bases and 0 bases, in that order; junction bases with no gene match: 7. CDR1 is MNHEY, CDR2 SVGAGI, per germline. This CDR3 comprises 15 residues.

This clonotype was detected many times. The rearrangement links TRBV2 to TRBJ1-5; D is ambiguous. The germline gives CDR1 SNHLY, CDR2 FYNNEI. This CDR3 contains 13 residues. Deletions cut 2 bases from V and 7 bases from J, with 9 bases between. The chain's CDR3 is CASSERTFQPQHF. CDR3 coding DNA: TGTGCCAGCAGTGAAAGGACCTTCCAGCCCCAGCATTTT.

This clonotype was seen a handful of times. The chain links TRBV20-1 to TRBJ2-5; D remains unclear. Trimming stripped 2 bases from V and 4 bases from J, with 14 bases between. The length of the CDR3 is 14 residues. In germline, CDR1 is DFQATT, CDR2 SNEGSKA (reference sequence). The CDR3 loop is CSARPSSGIETQYF. In DNA form, the CDR3 reads TGCAGTGCTAGACCGTCTAGTGGGATAGAGACCCAGTACTTC.

V is TRBV7-9 and J is TRBJ1-6; D ambiguous. The CDR3 length is 11 residues. V was pared by 5 bases and J by 17 bases, with 13 bases between. Germline CDR1 is SEHNR and CDR2 is FQNEAQ (reference sequence). The CDR3 DNA reads TGTGCCAGCAGCACAGAAGGAAACATCCACTTT. Translated, it gives CASSTEGNIHF.

This clonotype was recorded at least ten times. V and J are TRBV5-1 and TRBJ1-4; D might be TRBD1 (5 bases). The germline V gene has CDR1 SGHRS and CDR2 YFSETQ. CDR3 length: 14 residues. Trimming removed 3 bases at V and 7 bases at J, with 13 bases between. The CDR3 bases are TGCGCCAGCAGCTACCGGGACGCAGGTGAAAAACTGTTTTTT. This translates into CASSYRDAGEKLFF.

This chain links TRBV6-6 with TRBJ1-5, with D hard to call. This CDR3 has 17 residues. V shed 8 bases and J shed 3 bases, with 23 bases lying between them. Germline CDR1 MNHNY, CDR2 SVGAGI (reference sequence). This CDR3 is CASCIMVGRHLNQPQHF. In nucleotides, the CDR3 is TGTGCCAGCTGCATTATGGTCGGACGGCATCTCAATCAGCCCCAGCATTTT.

The chain employs TRBV29-1 and TRBJ1-1, with 7 bases identical to TRBD1. This CDR3 is 13 amino acids long. The germline CDR1 and CDR2 sequences are SQVTM and ANQGSEA. The V and J ends lost 4 bases and 6 bases, in that order; junction bases with no gene match: 8. The CDR3 loop is CSVGQGLWAEAFF. In DNA form, the CDR3 reads TGCAGCGTTGGACAGGGTTTGTGGGCTGAAGCTTTCTTT.

This clonotype was picked up a small number of times. The gene calls are TRBV7-2 and TRBJ2-2, with 9 bases matching TRBD1. The CDR3 spans 15 residues. V was clipped by 3 bases and J by 3 bases; unmatched bases: 2. CDR1 is SGHTA and CDR2 is FQGNSA in the germline V gene. The CDR3 DNA reads as TGTGCCAGCAGCTTTACAGGGGGCGACACCGGGGAGCTGTTTTTT. It specifies CASSFTGGDTGELFF.

Many counts were recorded for this clonotype. The CDR3 DNA reads TGTGCCAGCAGCTTAGCGCGACAGCCCTCCTACGAGCAGTACTTC. This sequence encodes CASSLARQPSYEQYF. This chain connects TRBV7-6 to TRBJ2-7, with D maybe TRBD1 (5 bases). Germline CDR1 is SGHVS and CDR2 is FNYEAQ. V was shortened by 0 bases and J by 0 bases, with 9 bases between the two germline ends. The CDR3 has 15 amino acids.

The chain combines TRBV27 with TRBJ2-7, with D tentatively TRBD2 (6 bases). The CDR3 extends over 12 amino acids. Germline V gene lookup returns CDR1 MNHEY and CDR2 SMNVEV (reference sequence). CDR3 residues: CASGLPYYEQYF. The CDR3 bases are TGTGCTAGTGGACTACCGTACTACGAGCAGTACTTC.

This clonotype came up many times. This chain connects TRBV20-1 to TRBJ2-7; unclear D gene. Trimming stripped 3 bases from V and 0 bases from J, with 9 bases between. The CDR3 covers 13 residues. The germline gives CDR1 DFQATT, CDR2 SNEGSKA (reference sequence). The CDR3, as DNA: TGCAGTGCTAGCTACAGAGACTCCTACGAGCAGTACTTC. Translation: CSASYRDSYEQYF.

V and J are TRBV6-5 and TRBJ1-3; D perhaps matches TRBD1 (6 bases). The CDR3 is 15 residues long. V was trimmed by 6 bases and J by 0 bases, leaving 12 bases between them. Per the germline V gene, CDR1 is MNHEY and CDR2 is SVGAGI. This CDR3 reads CASREDRLSGNTIYF. In DNA form, the CDR3 reads TGTGCCAGCAGGGAGGACAGACTCTCTGGAAACACCATATATTTT.

Many counts were recorded for this clonotype. This chain connects TRBV7-2 to TRBJ1-6; D possibly corresponds to TRBD1 (5 bases). This CDR3 contains 16 residues. The V gene's germline CDR1 is SGHTA and CDR2 FQGNSA. Between the trimmed V and J ends, which lost 2 bases and 9 bases, there was a span of 17 bases. This CDR3 is CASSLRRVDSGSPLHF. CDR3 coding DNA: TGTGCCAGCAGCTTACGCAGGGTCGATTCGGGTTCACCCCTCCACTTT.

V usage is TRBV5-1 and J usage is TRBJ2-5; 9 bases agree with TRBD1. Per germline, CDR1 SGHRS and CDR2 YFSETQ. The CDR3 is made up of 16 amino acids. Unmatched junction bases numbered 7, after V lost 4 bases and J lost 0 bases. As DNA, the CDR3 is TGCGCCAGCAGCCCGGGGACAGGGTCCCACCAAGAGACCCAGTACTTC. Amino acids: CASSPGTGSHQETQYF.

The rearrangement links TRBV29-1 to TRBJ1-1; D may be TRBD1 (6 bases). CDR1 and CDR2 from the germline V gene are SQVTM and ANQGSEA. The CDR3 is 14 amino acids. V was cut by 6 bases and J by 1 base, with 15 bases left in between. Written as DNA, the CDR3 is TGCAGCGTGGCCCAGGGGAGGGGGAACACTGAAGCTTTCTTT. It is translated as CSVAQGRGNTEAFF. The full variable domain, with the rest looked up from reference TRBV29-1 and TRBJ1-1, is SAVISQKPSRDICQRGTSLTIQCQVDSQVTMMFWYRQQPGQSLTLIATANQGSEATYESGFVIDKFPISRPNLTFSTLTVSNMSPEDSSIYLCSVAQGRGNTEAFFGQGTRLTVV.

This clonotype has a handful of counts. The chain is built from TRBV5-1 and TRBJ1-1, with 8 bases matching TRBD1. V gave up 4 bases and J gave up 0 bases; unmatched junction bases: 8. The germline V gene encodes CDR1 SGHRS and CDR2 YFSETQ. The length of the CDR3 is 16 residues. CDR3 in amino acids: CASSPSGGDLNTEAFF. CDR3 coding DNA: TGCGCCAGCAGCCCCTCAGGGGGCGACCTGAACACTGAAGCTTTCTTT.

J is TRBJ1-5 and V is TRBV6-1; 7 positions agree with TRBD1. The CDR3 is made up of 15 amino acids. The ends lost 5 bases at V and 4 bases at J; junction bases unmatched: 8. From germline, CDR1 is MNHNS and CDR2 SASEGT. CDR3 sequence reads: CASSTRDSVNQPQHF. For the CDR3, the DNA is TGTGCCAGCAGTACCAGGGACAGCGTAAATCAGCCCCAGCATTTT.

Ten or more counts support this clonotype. J is TRBJ1-1 and V is TRBV20-1; the D gene is possibly TRBD1 (5 bases). Germline CDR1 is DFQATT and CDR2 is SNEGSKA (reference sequence). Trimming pared 5 bases from V and 10 bases from J, leaving 14 bases between. This CDR3 comprises 11 residues. Here the CDR3 reads CSASHGRGAFF. In DNA form, the CDR3 reads TGCAGTGCTTCTCACGGGAGGGGAGCTTTCTTT.

V is TRBV18 and J is TRBJ1-1; TRBD1 might be the D (6 bases). V dropped 5 bases and J dropped 4 bases, with 14 bases sitting between them. Germline V gene sequence: CDR1 KGHSH, CDR2 LQKENI. The CDR3 is 14 amino acids. This CDR3 reads CASSNRAGGTEAFF. The CDR3 DNA is TGTGCCAGCTCAAACAGGGCTGGCGGCACTGAAGCTTTCTTT. The full variable domain, with the rest looked up from reference TRBV18 and TRBJ1-1, is NAGVMQNPRHLVRRRGQEARLRCSPMKGHSHVYWYRQLPEEGLKFMVYLQKENIIDESGMPKERFSAEFPKEGPSILRIQQVVRGDSAAYFCASSNRAGGTEAFFGQGTRLTVV.

This clonotype was found a few times. The chain couples TRBV20-1 to TRBJ1-2; D call uncertain. Trimming shortened V by 5 bases and J by 4 bases, and 20 bases separated the two germline ends. Germline loops: CDR1 DFQATT, CDR2 SNEGSKA (reference sequence). The CDR3 runs 15 residues. The CDR3: CSALPLTLNLYGYTF. CDR3 in DNA: TGCAGTGCTCTCCCGTTGACCCTAAACCTCTATGGCTACACCTTC.

This clonotype was counted a few times. The chain is built from TRBV4-2 and TRBJ2-5, with a tentative D call TRBD1 (7 bases). Germline assignment: CDR1 LGHNA and CDR2 YNFKEQ. The CDR3 is 15 residues long. Trimming shortened V by 0 bases and J by 5 bases, and 13 bases separated the two germline ends. The CDR3: CASSQDRGDGETQYF. CDR3 nucleotide sequence: TGTGCCAGCAGCCAAGACAGGGGGGACGGGGAGACCCAGTACTTC.

The V gene is TRBV24-1, the J gene TRBJ2-3, with TRBD2 identical over 10 bases. Germline values: CDR1 KGHDR, CDR2 SFDVKD. Losses at the gene ends were 4 bases for V and 11 bases for J; bases not matched to a gene: 17. The CDR3 loop spans 17 amino acids. This chain's CDR3 is CATSERLAGVSYNEQYF. The DNA of the CDR3 is TGTGCCACCAGTGAACGCCTAGCGGGAGTATCCTACAATGAGCAGTATTTT.

The rearrangement uses TRBV24-1 and TRBJ1-5; no clear D gene. This CDR3 region has 10 residues. CDR1 is KGHDR and CDR2 is SFDVKD in the germline V gene. CDR3: CAISDQPQHF. DNA of the CDR3: TGTGCTATTTCCGATCAGCCCCAGCATTTT.

Worth noting for this clonotype: Mismatch with germline at one junction end may stem from a read error. The rearrangement uses TRBV10-3 and TRBJ1-6; D is possibly TRBD1 (5 bases). The CDR3 runs 17 residues. The germline V gene has CDR1 ENHRY and CDR2 SYGVKD. The CDR3 DNA reads as TGTGCCAGCAGTTTATCCCCCGCGACAGAACAAAATTCACCCCTCCACTTT. This translates into CASSLSPATEQNSPLHF.